The TCR beta chain described here comes from a study of naive and memory T cell subsets. An equimolar mix of two oligonucleotides served as the beta constant-region primer for TRBC1 and TRBC2. Ligated cDNA was amplified by four rounds of PCR with nested alpha and beta constant-region primers and SP2. A 12-nucleotide UMI and the SP2 primer were added to the cDNA 3' end by oligonucleotide ligation. TCRdb re-analysed the UMI-ligation and nested PCR reads in MiXCR, keeping a single row per CDR3 protein. Of 90,000 to 120,000 distinct CDR3 sequences detected, roughly 15% appear once; the ten largest clones hold around 2.7%. CDR3 length: 14 residues. CDR1 and CDR2 from the germline V gene are SQVTM and ANQGSEA. V was shortened by 3 bases and J by 4 bases, with 13 bases between the two germline ends. CD4+ T cell IFNgamma after overnight CMV lysate exposure gave donor CMV status. This clonotype was observed at least ten times. The antigen remains unidentified.

Broader study findings: Naive and memory repertoire findings lacked a ground truth for validation. In naive cells, over 90% of TCR sequences were seen only once. A few larger clonotypes appeared in naive repertoires, especially CD8, possibly memory cells re-expressing CD45RA.

The source material was naive CD8+ T cells from blood. This TCR was recovered from a human donor in good health. The chain joins TRBV29-1 to TRBJ2-1, with a weak D call TRBD2 (5 bases). CDR3 bases: TGCAGCGTTGACGTCAGCGGCTCTTACAATGAGCAGTTCTTC. Translated: CSVDVSGSYNEQFF.